What follows are 19 T cell receptor beta chains derived from one specimen sequenced in a study of T cells after yellow fever vaccination. MiXCR, applied by TCRdb to the 5' RACE reads, yields one record per CDR3 protein. The top ten clones hold more than 0.8% of a sample with a few hundred thousand distinct CDR3 sequences, 6.9% of them seen once. The sequenced sample was CD4+ T cells sorted from PBMCs, obtained 15 days after the yellow fever booster vaccination. The receptors stem from a man aged 25 to 45 who received the YFV17D yellow fever vaccine.

This clonotype was seen a handful of times. Relative to the germline gene, one junction end is altered; a read error may explain this. The chain uses TRBV20-1 and TRBJ2-3; TRBD2 matches 7 bases. The V gene's germline CDR1 is DFQATT and CDR2 SNEGSKA (reference sequence). The CDR3 has 15 residues. CDR3 protein: CSARGWTRESDTQYF. The CDR3 DNA sequence: TGCAGTGCCAGAGGCTGGACTAGGGAATCAGATACGCAGTATTTT.

In this sample, this clonotype turned up many times. The V gene is TRBV4-2, the J gene TRBJ2-1, with D hard to call. Germline V gives CDR1 LGHNA, CDR2 YNFKEQ. The length of the CDR3 is 15 residues. V shed 7 bases and J shed 9 bases, with 22 bases lying between them. CDR3 protein: CASIPAGAAAGEQFF. DNA for the CDR3: TGTGCCAGCATTCCAGCAGGAGCAGCCGCCGGTGAGCAGTTCTTC.

There are a few counts of this clonotype. The V call is TRBV19, the J call TRBJ2-7, with D maybe TRBD2 (6 bases). The CDR3 is made up of 15 amino acids. V shed 3 bases and J shed 2 bases, with 14 bases lying between them. Germline loops: CDR1 LNHDA, CDR2 SQIVND (reference sequence). CDR3 nucleotide sequence: TGTGCCAGTAGTATCGACCCCGGGACTCCCTACGAGCAGTACTTC. Translation: CASSIDPGTPYEQYF.

There are a few counts of this clonotype. The chain is built from TRBV4-2 and TRBJ2-3, with D perhaps TRBD1 (6 bases). CDR1 LGHNA and CDR2 YNFKEQ come from the germline V gene. This CDR3 has 13 amino acids. V lost 4 bases and J 4 bases, leaving 9 bases between the germline ends. The CDR3 nucleotides are TGTGCCAGCAGCCGAGAGGGGGCAGATACGCAGTATTTT. Translating gives CASSREGADTQYF.

V usage is TRBV25-1 and J usage is TRBJ2-3; either TRBD1 or TRBD2 may fit D (5 bases each). The ends were cut back, 3 bases at V and 3 bases at J, with 16 bases in the middle. This CDR3 has 16 amino acids. Looked up from germline, CDR1 is MGHDK and CDR2 is SYGVNS. CDR3 amino acids: CASSEYSGRTTDTQYF. CDR3 DNA: TGTGCCAGCAGTGAGTATTCGGGACGGACTACAGATACGCAGTATTTT.

The rearrangement joins TRBV7-6 to TRBJ2-1; TRBD1 aligns across 8 bases. This CDR3 has 15 residues. J gave up 4 bases and V 3 bases, and 5 bases lay outside the gene matches. The germline V gene has CDR1 SGHVS and CDR2 FNYEAQ. The CDR3: CASSFGQGFYNEQFF. In nucleotides, the CDR3 is TGTGCCAGCAGCTTTGGACAGGGCTTTTACAATGAGCAGTTCTTC.

CDR3 amino acids: CASTPSRGPYEQYF. CDR3 coding DNA: TGTGCCAGCACCCCCTCCCGGGGGCCCTACGAGCAGTACTTC. The chain combines TRBV12-3 or TRBV12-4 with TRBJ2-7; D is tentatively TRBD1 or TRBD2 (6 bases each). Between the trimmed V and J ends, which lost 7 bases and 2 bases, there was a span of 15 bases. The CDR3 is 14 residues long.

The CDR3 reads CASRRGQGGGYEQYF. In DNA form, the CDR3 reads TGCGCCAGCAGACGGGGACAGGGAGGGGGCTACGAGCAGTACTTC. This chain joins TRBV5-1 and TRBJ2-7; 9 bases align to TRBD1. CDR3 length: 15 residues. The trim removed 5 bases at V and 3 bases at J, leaving 9 bases unmatched. In germline, CDR1 is SGHRS, CDR2 YFSETQ.

This chain joins TRBV29-1 and TRBJ1-1; D remains unclear. Germline V gene data show CDR1 as SQVTM and CDR2 as ANQGSEA. The V gene lost 3 bases and the J gene lost 6 bases, with 17 bases spanning the gap. The CDR3 contains 14 residues. The CDR3 region is CSVDGRTSASEAFF. CDR3 coding DNA: TGCAGCGTTGACGGCCGTACCAGTGCGTCTGAAGCTTTCTTT.

The genes are TRBV3-1 and TRBJ2-1, with TRBD2 matching 7 bases. Germline CDR1 LGHDT, CDR2 YNNKEL (reference sequence). The CDR3 loop spans 17 amino acids. Trimming cost V 4 bases and J 3 bases; bases outside gene matches: 12. The CDR3 sequence is CASSPTLRDYGYNEQFF. In nucleotides, the CDR3 is TGTGCCAGCAGCCCAACCCTCCGGGACTATGGCTACAATGAGCAGTTCTTC.

V is TRBV20-1 and J is TRBJ2-3; D gene uncertain. Trimming shortened V by 6 bases and J by 1 base, and 14 bases separated the two germline ends. Looked up from germline, CDR1 is DFQATT and CDR2 is SNEGSKA (reference sequence). The CDR3 loop spans 14 amino acids. The CDR3 region is CSAPTLYGTDTQYF. CDR3 bases: TGCAGTGCGCCGACACTCTACGGCACAGATACGCAGTATTTT.

The chain couples TRBV11-2 to TRBJ2-1, with TRBD1 matching over 8 bases. The CDR3 is made up of 15 amino acids. Germline V CDR1 and CDR2: SGHAT, FQNNGV. V was clipped by 5 bases and J by 6 bases; unmatched bases: 9. CDR3: CASSKSQGAFNEQFF. CDR3 bases: TGTGCCAGCAGCAAGAGCCAGGGGGCTTTCAATGAGCAGTTCTTC.

Points on this clonotype: A read error may be the cause here, since a much bigger clone is one base away. This chain connects TRBV11-2 to TRBJ2-1; TRBD2 agrees at 12 bases. This CDR3 is built from 18 residues. Germline-derived CDR1 and CDR2 are SGHAT and FQNNGV. This CDR3 is CSSSLIKKTSGSDNEQFF. CDR3 DNA sequence: TGTTCCAGCAGCCTAATCAAGAAGACTAGCGGGAGTGACAATGAGCAGTTCTTC. Variable domain in full (rest from reference TRBV11-2 and TRBJ2-1): EAGVAQSPRYKIIEKRQSVAFWCNPISGHATLYWYQQILGQGPKLLIQFQNNGVVDDSQLPKDRFSAERLKGVDSTLKIQPAKLEDSAVYLCSSSLIKKTSGSDNEQFFGPGTRLTVL.

J is TRBJ1-1 and V is TRBV10-1; no firm D call. The CDR3 extends over 13 amino acids. From germline, CDR1 is WNHNN and CDR2 SYGVQD (reference sequence). Trimming took off 4 bases at V and 0 bases at J, with 6 bases between the two ends. The chain's CDR3 is CASSGTMNTEAFF. The CDR3, as DNA: TGCGCCAGCAGTGGGACCATGAACACTGAAGCTTTCTTT.

This clonotype was observed a handful of times. CDR3 in amino acids: CASSSKTGGFFGNEQFF. The CDR3 coding sequence is TGTGCCAGCAGCTCCAAGACAGGGGGCTTTTTTGGCAATGAGCAGTTCTTC. The rearrangement joins TRBV7-2 to TRBJ2-1; the match to TRBD1 covers 10 bases. The length of the CDR3 is 17 residues. Germline V CDR1 and CDR2: SGHTA, FQGNSA. V shed 4 bases and J 6 bases; nucleotides not matched to a gene: 12.

In this sample, this clonotype turned up many times. The rearrangement uses TRBV7-8 and TRBJ2-3; D gene ambiguous. V lost 5 bases to trimming and J lost 9 bases, with 12 bases between them. Looked up from germline, CDR1 is SGHVS and CDR2 is FQNEAQ. The CDR3 has 12 residues. The CDR3 region is CASSIPQATQYF. CDR3 coding DNA: TGTGCCAGCAGCATCCCGCAGGCCACGCAGTATTTT. Filled out from reference TRBV7-8 and TRBJ2-3, the complete variable domain reads GAGVSQSPRYKVAKRGQDVALRCDPISGHVSLFWYQQALGQGPEFLTYFQNEAQLDKSGLPSDRFFAERPEGSVSTLKIQRTQQEDSAVYLCASSIPQATQYFGPGTRLTVL.

This clonotype was counted a few times. CDR3 residues: CATRPPAADTQYF. The DNA for the CDR3 is TGTGCCACTCGACCTCCGGCAGCAGATACGCAGTATTTT. V is TRBV7-2 and J is TRBJ2-3; D not resolved. This CDR3 region has 13 residues. Germline assignment: CDR1 SGHTA and CDR2 FQGNSA. Trimming shortened V by 10 bases and J by 4 bases, and 15 bases separated the two germline ends.

This clonotype appeared many times. This chain uses TRBV2 with TRBJ2-7, with TRBD2 identical over 9 bases. The germline V gene encodes CDR1 SNHLY and CDR2 FYNNEI. Losses at the gene ends were 6 bases for V and 6 bases for J; bases not matched to a gene: 12. The CDR3 is 15 amino acids. As DNA, the CDR3 is TGTGCCAGCAGACTTTCGGGACTAGCTTTGGGCGAGCAGTACTTC. Its translation: CASRLSGLALGEQYF.

This clonotype was detected many times. The CDR3 sequence is CASVGRAYEQYF. DNA of the CDR3: TGTGCCAGCGTAGGGCGGGCCTACGAGCAGTACTTC. The rearrangement joins TRBV11-2 to TRBJ2-7; D may be TRBD2 (5 bases). This CDR3 is 12 amino acids long. CDR1 SGHAT and CDR2 FQNNGV come from the germline V gene. V shed 8 bases and J shed 2 bases, with 10 bases lying between them.